The 29 T cell receptor beta chains in this list originate from one sample, sequenced in a study of blood T cell repertoires in COVID-19. Only in-frame clones appear in the TCRdb table, and some are missing; sequencing was by immunoSEQ multiplex PCR. The table includes fewer than 250,000 clones, around 90% detected once. Sequenced material: peripheral blood. The receptors derive from a man in his thirties or forties with COVID-19, enrolled during active disease.

The chain combines TRBV6-5 with TRBJ1-6; TRBD1 matches 9 bases. CDR1 and CDR2 from the germline V gene are MNHEY and SVGAGI. Trimming at V came to 4 bases and at J to 9 bases, leaving 10 bases not matched to a gene. The CDR3 runs to 16 residues. The DNA for the CDR3 is TGTGCCAGCAGTTGGGACAGGGCTGGGTTCGGTTCACCCCTCCACTTT. Its protein product is CASSWDRAGFGSPLHF.

This clone has only a few counts. V and J are TRBV30 and TRBJ1-1; TRBD1 agrees at 7 bases. The germline V gene encodes CDR1 GTSNPN and CDR2 SVGIG (reference sequence). The CDR3 runs to 14 residues. Losses at the gene ends were 3 bases for V and 0 bases for J; bases not matched to a gene: 4. The CDR3 protein is CAWRRTGMNTEAFF. The CDR3 nucleotides read TGTGCCTGGAGAAGGACAGGAATGAACACTGAAGCTTTCTTT.

The chain links TRBV27 to TRBJ2-3; 9 bases agree with TRBD1. Germline V gene sequence: CDR1 MNHEY, CDR2 SMNVEV (reference sequence). CDR3 length: 16 amino acids. The ends lost 0 bases at V and 3 bases at J; junction bases unmatched: 4. The CDR3 DNA reads TGTGCCAGCAGTTTATCAACAGGGGGCAATACAGATACGCAGTATTTT. It specifies CASSLSTGGNTDTQYF.

The rearrangement joins TRBV2 to TRBJ2-3; D might be TRBD2 (5 bases). From germline, CDR1 is SNHLY and CDR2 FYNNEI. This CDR3 spans 15 amino acids. V was cut by 1 base and J by 3 bases, with 11 bases left in between. CDR3 amino acids: CASSEEGEGTDTQYF. The CDR3 DNA follows: TGTGCCAGCAGTGAAGAGGGAGAGGGAACAGATACGCAGTATTTT.

The CDR3 DNA reads as TGCGCCAGCAGCCAAGATAGAGCGGGTGGCTATGGCTACACCTTC. This encodes CASSQDRAGGYGYTF. The chain joins TRBV4-1 to TRBJ1-2, with D hard to call. This CDR3 has 15 residues. V was trimmed by 0 bases and J by 4 bases, leaving 12 bases between them. Germline V lookup: CDR1 MGHRA, CDR2 YSYEKL.

The CDR3 bases are TGCGCCAGCAGCGCCAGGGGTGGGGGCACTGAAGCTTTCTTT. It specifies CASSARGGGTEAFF. V is TRBV5-1 and J is TRBJ1-1, with a weak D call TRBD1 (6 bases). Between the trimmed V and J ends, which lost 4 bases and 4 bases, there was a span of 14 bases. Germline loops: CDR1 SGHRS, CDR2 YFSETQ. The CDR3 is 14 residues long.

This chain joins TRBV6-5 and TRBJ1-6; TRBD1 aligns across 7 bases. The germline V gene has CDR1 MNHEY and CDR2 SVGAGI. Germline trimming cut 7 bases from V and 10 bases from J; bases unmatched to any gene: 10. The CDR3 consists of 14 residues. The CDR3 nucleotides are TGTGCCAGCATCATTGAGAAGGGGGCATCACCCCTCCACTTT. Residues: CASIIEKGASPLHF.

J is TRBJ2-2 and V is TRBV3-1 (or the pseudogene TRBV3-2), with 16 bases that match TRBD2. The CDR3 has 18 residues. The V gene end was trimmed by 3 bases and the J gene end by 7 bases; junction bases not matched to a gene: 8. CDR1 is LGHDT and CDR2 is YNNKEL in the germline V gene (reference sequence). The CDR3 DNA reads TGTGCCAGCAGCCATCAGCCGGGACTAGCGGGGGGGATCGGGGAGCTGTTTTTT. Its protein is CASSHQPGLAGGIGELFF.

The chain recombines TRBV5-4 with TRBJ1-6; D may be TRBD1 (5 bases). The CDR3 runs to 14 residues. V was cut by 0 bases and J by 11 bases, with 12 bases left in between. Germline assignment: CDR1 SGHNT and CDR2 YYREEE (reference sequence). The CDR3 coding sequence is TGTGCCAGCAGCTTGGGGGTGGGGCCTACACCCCTCCACTTT. Translation gives CASSLGVGPTPLHF.

The chain combines TRBV7-3 with TRBJ1-6; 11 bases are a match to TRBD1. The CDR3 totals 15 residues. CDR1 is SGHTA, CDR2 FQGTGA, per germline. Trimming took 5 bases from V and 8 from J; bases not matched to a gene: 5. The CDR3 region has the DNA TGTGCCAGCAGCAAAAGGGGACAGGGGGATTCACCCCTCCACTTT. Protein sequence: CASSKRGQGDSPLHF.

The V call is TRBV6-1, the J call TRBJ1-4; the match to TRBD1 covers 8 bases. The CDR3 extends over 16 amino acids. Germline CDR1 and CDR2: MNHNS and SASEGT. J lost 6 bases, V lost 4 bases, and 10 bases had no gene match. CDR3 in DNA: TGTGCCAGCAGTGGGGCAGAAACAGGGGGTTATGAAAAACTGTTTTTT. It translates to CASSGAETGGYEKLFF.

The V and J genes are TRBV9 and TRBJ2-1; tentatively, D is TRBD1 (5 bases). The CDR3 runs to 13 residues. Trimming removed 9 bases from V and 3 bases from J, with 13 bases in between. Germline CDR1 is SGDLS and CDR2 is YYNGEE. In nucleotides, the CDR3 is TGTGCCACCTCCCGTGACAGCTACAATGAGCAGTTCTTC. This gives the protein CATSRDSYNEQFF.

This chain joins TRBV10-3 and TRBJ2-7; the D gene is possibly TRBD1 (7 bases). V lost 3 bases to trimming and J lost 0 bases, with 12 bases between them. The CDR3 covers 15 residues. CDR1 and CDR2 from the germline V gene are ENHRY and SYGVKD. The CDR3 here is CAISDTGEASYEQYF. CDR3 in DNA: TGTGCCATCAGTGACACAGGGGAGGCCTCCTACGAGCAGTACTTC.

The rearrangement joins TRBV10-3 to TRBJ2-3; possibly TRBD2 for D (6 bases). The CDR3 totals 13 residues. The germline gives CDR1 ENHRY, CDR2 SYGVKD. V was clipped by 3 bases and J by 3 bases, with 7 bases between them. The CDR3 DNA is TGTGCCATCAGTGACGGGGGTACAGATACGCAGTATTTT. It specifies CAISDGGTDTQYF.

The V call is TRBV20-1, the J call TRBJ2-3; TRBD2 might be the D (5 bases). CDR1 and CDR2 from the germline V gene are DFQATT and SNEGSKA (reference sequence). The CDR3 has 13 residues. V dropped 3 bases and J dropped 1 base, with 8 bases sitting between them. CDR3 bases: TGCAGTGCTAGTGTCGGGGGCACAGATACGCAGTATTTT. Translated: CSASVGGTDTQYF.

This clone has only a few counts. V is TRBV5-1 and J is TRBJ1-1; D gene ambiguous. This CDR3 is 14 amino acids long. V was clipped by 4 bases and J by 0 bases, with 10 bases between them. CDR1 and CDR2 from the germline V gene are SGHRS and YFSETQ. CDR3 in amino acids: CASSRGRMNTEAFF. The CDR3 region has the DNA TGCGCCAGCAGCCGAGGGAGAATGAACACTGAAGCTTTCTTT.

The chain employs TRBV30 and TRBJ2-7, with TRBD1 as a possible D gene (5 bases). The germline gives CDR1 GTSNPN, CDR2 SVGIG (reference sequence). The V gene lost 1 base and the J gene lost 3 bases, with 7 bases spanning the gap. The CDR3 contains 12 residues. The CDR3 DNA reads as TGTGCCTGGAGTGCACAGGACTACGAGCAGTACTTC. This gives the protein CAWSAQDYEQYF.

The chain couples TRBV4-1 to TRBJ1-3; D gene unclear. With 0 bases removed from V and 4 bases from J, the gap between germline ends came to 10 bases. CDR3 length equals 15 residues. Germline V gene data show CDR1 as MGHRA and CDR2 as YSYEKL. In DNA, the CDR3 is TGCGCCAGCAGCCAAGACCCCGGTCGGGGAAACACCATATATTTT. The encoded protein is CASSQDPGRGNTIYF.

The chain couples TRBV3-1 (or the pseudogene TRBV3-2) to TRBJ1-3; 9 nucleotides match TRBD1. Germline CDR1 and CDR2: LGHDT and YNNKEL (reference sequence). This CDR3 has 16 residues. Trimming cost V 4 bases and J 0 bases; bases outside gene matches: 4. CDR3 loop: CASSRGTGSSGNTIYF. The CDR3 coding sequence is TGTGCCAGCAGCCGAGGGACAGGGAGCTCTGGAAACACCATATATTTT.

The V gene is TRBV25-1, the J gene TRBJ2-3, with a possible D match to TRBD2 (5 bases). V was cut by 3 bases and J by 0 bases, with 13 bases left in between. In germline, CDR1 is MGHDK, CDR2 SYGVNS. CDR3 size: 16 residues. CDR3 coding DNA: TGTGCCAGCAGTGATCCGGGGTTAACTAGCACAGATACGCAGTATTTT. Translating it yields CASSDPGLTSTDTQYF.

The CDR3 sequence is CASRARVSGELFF. The CDR3 bases are TGTGCCAGCAGGGCCAGGGTTTCCGGGGAGCTGTTTTTT. The chain carries TRBV12-3 or TRBV12-4 and TRBJ2-2; the D gene is possibly TRBD1 (5 bases). The V gene lost 6 bases and the J gene lost 6 bases, with 11 bases spanning the gap. CDR3 length: 13 amino acids.

The gene calls are TRBV6-4 and TRBJ2-3; TRBD2 matches 8 bases. This CDR3 region has 14 residues. Germline-derived CDR1 and CDR2 are MRHNA and SNTAGT. V shed 0 bases and J 5 bases; nucleotides not matched to a gene: 1. The CDR3 loop is CASSDSGGGDTQYF. The DNA of the CDR3 is TGTGCCAGCAGTGACTCCGGGGGGGGAGATACGCAGTATTTT.

The chain links TRBV5-1 to TRBJ2-2, with D uncertain. With 0 bases removed from V and 1 base from J, the gap between germline ends came to 10 bases. This CDR3 spans 16 amino acids. Germline V lookup: CDR1 SGHRS, CDR2 YFSETQ. The chain's CDR3 is CASSLEARMNTGELFF. CDR3 sequence (DNA): TGCGCCAGCAGCTTGGAGGCCAGGATGAACACCGGGGAGCTGTTTTTT. Using reference TRBV5-1 and TRBJ2-2 for the parts outside the CDR3, the full variable domain is KAGVTQTPRYLIKTRGQQVTLSCSPISGHRSVSWYQQTPGQGLQFLFEYFSETQRNKGNFPGRFSGRQFSNSRSEMNVSTLELGDSALYLCASSLEARMNTGELFFGEGSRLTVL.

V and J are TRBV25-1 and TRBJ1-1, with D unresolved. The CDR3 consists of 14 residues. Germline V CDR1 and CDR2: MGHDK, SYGVNS. V lost 4 bases to trimming and J lost 1 base, with 10 bases between them. CDR3 residues: CASSAPGWNTEAFF. The DNA for the CDR3 is TGTGCCAGCAGTGCGCCGGGTTGGAACACTGAAGCTTTCTTT.

The V gene is TRBV9, the J gene TRBJ2-5; TRBD1 matches at 8 bases. Germline V CDR1 and CDR2: SGDLS, YYNGEE. Trimming at V came to 4 bases and at J to 5 bases, leaving 4 bases not matched to a gene. CDR3 length equals 13 residues. The DNA of the CDR3 is TGTGCCAGCAGCCTACAGGGGGTGGAGACCCAGTACTTC. Residues: CASSLQGVETQYF.

This chain connects TRBV10-3 to TRBJ1-1; possible D gene TRBD1, 6 bases. This CDR3 spans 14 amino acids. V gave up 10 bases and J gave up 0 bases, with 15 bases separating them. CDR1 is ENHRY and CDR2 is SYGVKD in the germline V gene. CDR3 sequence (DNA): TGTGCCAGCAGCGACAGGCTGCTGAACACTGAAGCTTTCTTT. Translating gives CASSDRLLNTEAFF.

The chain carries TRBV7-2 and TRBJ1-1, with 9 bases that match TRBD1. The CDR3 totals 17 residues. Germline loops: CDR1 SGHTA, CDR2 FQGNSA. The J segment lost 11 bases and the V segment lost 4 bases, leaving 20 bases of the junction unmatched. The CDR3 loop reads CASSSALAGQGTSRAFF. In DNA, the CDR3 is TGTGCCAGCAGCTCCGCCTTGGCTGGACAGGGGACGTCTAGGGCTTTCTTT.

A single count supports this clone. The CDR3, as DNA: TGTGCCAGCAGCACTTTACTAGCGGGGGGCACAGATACGCAGTATTTT. This codes for CASSTLLAGGTDTQYF. The chain recombines TRBV7-9 with TRBJ2-3; 11 nucleotides match TRBD2. J lost 1 base, V lost 5 bases, and 5 bases had no gene match. Looked up from germline, CDR1 is SEHNR and CDR2 is FQNEAQ (reference sequence). The CDR3 runs 16 residues.

V gene TRBV11-2 combines with J gene TRBJ2-5; TRBD2 might be the D (6 bases). CDR1 is SGHAT, CDR2 FQNNGV, per germline. This CDR3 is 15 amino acids long. V was cut by 5 bases and J by 5 bases, with 18 bases left in between. The CDR3 sequence is CASSRGGLDGETQYF. DNA of the CDR3: TGTGCCAGCAGCCGGGGAGGTCTAGACGGCGAGACCCAGTACTTC.